Below are 16 T cell receptor beta chains sequenced from a single sample in a study of OX40 agonist ivuxolimab in advanced cancers. TCRdb's table, derived via immunoSEQ multiplex PCR, lists solely in-frame clones and lacks some. This sample carries about 77,000 clones, more than 65% of them seen once, and the ten largest clones take over 3.5%. The sample consisted of CD4+ or CD8+ T cells sorted from blood, taken in a trial of the OX40 agonist ivuxolimab. The receptors were sampled from an adult with an advanced solid tumor such as melanoma, head and neck, liver or kidney cancer.

V usage is TRBV15 and J usage is TRBJ2-3, with D perhaps matching TRBD2 (6 bases). The CDR3 is made up of 18 amino acids. Trimming stripped 0 bases from V and 6 bases from J, with 22 bases between. Germline assignment: CDR1 LNHNV and CDR2 YYDKDF (reference sequence). This CDR3 reads CATSRDLMVGGVGDTQYF. The CDR3 DNA sequence: TGTGCCACCAGCAGAGATCTGATGGTTGGCGGGGTAGGGGATACGCAGTATTTT.

This chain links TRBV4-2 with TRBJ2-1, with 10 positions matching TRBD2. CDR1 is LGHNA, CDR2 YNFKEQ, per germline. The CDR3 is made up of 18 amino acids. The J segment lost 7 bases and the V segment lost 1 base, leaving 13 bases of the junction unmatched. CDR3 in DNA: TGTGCCAGCAGCCAAGTCGGTAGAGCGGGAGGGGGGATTAATGAGCAGTTCTTC. Residues: CASSQVGRAGGGINEQFF.

The V gene is TRBV27, the J gene TRBJ1-2; 7 bases fit TRBD1. The trim removed 5 bases at V and 3 bases at J, leaving 12 bases unmatched. CDR3 length: 16 amino acids. Germline CDR1 reads MNHEY; CDR2 reads SMNVEV (reference sequence). The CDR3 DNA reads TGTGCCAGCAGTCGGGGCAGGGGGTCGTTTTACTATGGCTACACCTTC. Protein: CASSRGRGSFYYGYTF.

This clone occurred a few times. This chain uses TRBV2 with TRBJ2-2; unclear D gene. CDR1 SNHLY and CDR2 FYNNEI come from the germline V gene. Trimming removed 4 bases at V and 4 bases at J, with 7 bases between. The CDR3 covers 13 residues. Here the CDR3 reads CASSGVGTGELFF. CDR3 DNA: TGTGCCAGCAGTGGAGTTGGCACCGGGGAGCTGTTTTTT.

This sequence joins TRBV7-2 and TRBJ2-2; 8 bases fit TRBD1. CDR3 size: 17 residues. The germline gives CDR1 SGHTA, CDR2 FQGNSA. Losses at the gene ends were 5 bases for V and 4 bases for J; bases not matched to a gene: 12. DNA for the CDR3: TGTGCCAGCAGCCCAACCTCGTGGCAGGGGGCCACCGGGGAGCTGTTTTTT. Its protein product is CASSPTSWQGATGELFF.

CDR3 residues: CASSGDYNEQFF. CDR3 DNA: TGTGCCAGCAGTGGGGACTACAATGAGCAGTTCTTC. The chain combines TRBV2 with TRBJ2-1; D call uncertain. This CDR3 region has 12 residues. CDR1 is SNHLY, CDR2 FYNNEI, per germline. The V and J ends lost 4 bases and 3 bases respectively, with 4 bases between them.

This clone has a handful of counts. V is TRBV7-8 and J is TRBJ1-2; TRBD1 is a possible D gene (5 bases). There are 13 residues in the CDR3. The V gene's germline CDR1 is SGHVS and CDR2 FQNEAQ. The V end was cut by 5 bases, the J end by 3 bases, with 10 bases between. Written as DNA, the CDR3 is TGTGCCAGCAGCCAGCAGGGTTACTATGGCTACACCTTC. Its translation: CASSQQGYYGYTF.

The V gene is TRBV5-5, the J gene TRBJ1-5; D is uncertain. The CDR3 is 16 residues long. V shed 2 bases and J shed 5 bases, with 17 bases lying between them. The germline CDR1 and CDR2 sequences are SGHKS and YYEKEE (reference sequence). Here the CDR3 DNA reads TGTGCCAGCAGCTTTCGGTATCCATCTCCGGATCAGCCCCAGCATTTT. Residues: CASSFRYPSPDQPQHF. The complete variable domain, with remaining parts taken from reference TRBV5-5 and TRBJ1-5, reads DAGVTQSPTHLIKTRGQQVTLRCSPISGHKSVSWYQQVLGQGPQFIFQYYEKEERGRGNFPDRFSARQFPNYSSELNVNALLLGDSALYLCASSFRYPSPDQPQHFGDGTRLSIL.

This clone occurred many times. The chain links TRBV4-1 to TRBJ1-2, with unresolved D. Between the trimmed V and J ends, which lost 1 base and 4 bases, there was a span of 13 bases. In germline, CDR1 is MGHRA, CDR2 YSYEKL. The CDR3 covers 15 residues. CDR3 in amino acids: CASSQVGQLLYGYTF. For the CDR3, the DNA is TGCGCCAGCAGCCAAGTGGGCCAGCTACTCTATGGCTACACCTTC.

The CDR3 DNA follows: TGTGCCAGCAGCGGGGGTGTAGATACGCAGTATTTT. This gives the protein CASSGGVDTQYF. The chain recombines TRBV11-3 with TRBJ2-3; TRBD1 or TRBD2 may be the D gene (5 bases each). V shed 5 bases and J shed 5 bases, with 8 bases lying between them. The CDR3 consists of 12 residues. Looked up from germline, CDR1 is SGHNT and CDR2 is YENEEA.

This sequence joins TRBV27 and TRBJ2-7; tentative D call: TRBD1 (7 bases). Trimming left V 3 bases short and J 6 bases short, with 15 bases between. This CDR3 has 14 residues. Per germline, CDR1 MNHEY and CDR2 SMNVEV (reference sequence). The CDR3 DNA reads TGTGCCAGCAGTTTGGGGACAGCGCGGGGCGAGCAGTACTTC. Its translation: CASSLGTARGEQYF.

This clone was picked up one time. The CDR3 here is CASSPGLAGATGELFF. CDR3 nucleotides: TGTGCCAGCTCACCCGGACTAGCGGGAGCCACCGGGGAGCTGTTTTTT. The chain combines TRBV18 with TRBJ2-2, with 13 bases aligning to TRBD2. The CDR3 spans 16 residues. The V segment lost 3 bases and the J segment 4 bases; nucleotides outside the gene matches: 2. CDR1 is KGHSH and CDR2 is LQKENI in the germline V gene.

The chain couples TRBV5-4 to TRBJ2-1; D is undetermined. V shed 2 bases and J shed 7 bases, with 4 bases lying between them. The CDR3 has 11 residues. Germline V gene data show CDR1 as SGHNT and CDR2 as YYREEE (reference sequence). The CDR3 region is CASSFLNEQFF. CDR3 DNA: TGTGCCAGCAGCTTTCTGAATGAGCAGTTCTTC. Looking up the rest from reference TRBV5-4 and TRBJ2-1 gives the full variable domain: ETGVTQSPTHLIKTRGQQVTLRCSSQSGHNTVSWYQQALGQGPQFIFQYYREEENGRGNFPPRFSGLQFPNYSSELNVNALELDDSALYLCASSFLNEQFFGPGTRLTVL.

The chain couples TRBV7-3 to TRBJ2-1; 7 nucleotides line up with TRBD1. Germline CDR1 is SGHTA and CDR2 is FQGTGA. The CDR3 extends over 13 amino acids. V lost 3 bases and J lost 5; bases outside the gene matches: 1. The CDR3 reads CASSLGQNNEQFF. The CDR3 DNA follows: TGTGCCAGCAGCTTGGGACAGAACAATGAGCAGTTCTTC.

The V call is TRBV5-1, the J call TRBJ2-7; TRBD1 aligns across 7 bases. Germline CDR1 is SGHRS and CDR2 is YFSETQ. The CDR3 runs 14 residues. Trimming took 0 bases from V and 4 from J; bases not matched to a gene: 4. CDR3 sequence: CASSLEGGIYEQYF. CDR3 bases: TGCGCCAGCAGCTTGGAAGGGGGCATATACGAGCAGTACTTC.

V and J are TRBV6-6 and TRBJ2-1, with D uncertain. The germline V gene encodes CDR1 MNHNY and CDR2 SVGAGI (reference sequence). The length of the CDR3 is 14 residues. Trimming cost V 5 bases and J 7 bases, with 15 bases left between them. CDR3 sequence reads: CASSPNWGSNEQFF. Here the CDR3 DNA reads TGTGCCAGCAGTCCCAACTGGGGTAGTAATGAGCAGTTCTTC.